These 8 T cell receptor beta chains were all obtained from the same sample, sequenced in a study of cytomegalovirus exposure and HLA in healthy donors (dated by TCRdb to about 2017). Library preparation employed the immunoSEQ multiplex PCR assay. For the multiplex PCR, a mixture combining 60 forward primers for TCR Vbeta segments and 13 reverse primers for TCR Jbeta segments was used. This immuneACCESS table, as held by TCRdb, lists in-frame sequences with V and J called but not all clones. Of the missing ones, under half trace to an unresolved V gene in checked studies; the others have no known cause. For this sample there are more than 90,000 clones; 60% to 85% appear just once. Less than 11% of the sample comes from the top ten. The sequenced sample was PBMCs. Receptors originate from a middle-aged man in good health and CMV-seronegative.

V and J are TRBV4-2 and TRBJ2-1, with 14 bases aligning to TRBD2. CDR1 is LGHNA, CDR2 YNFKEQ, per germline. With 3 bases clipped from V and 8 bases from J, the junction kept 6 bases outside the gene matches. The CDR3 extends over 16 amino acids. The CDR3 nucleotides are TGTGCCAGCAGCCAGGCGACTAGCGGGAGGGTCTATGAGCAGTTCTTC. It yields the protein CASSQATSGRVYEQFF.

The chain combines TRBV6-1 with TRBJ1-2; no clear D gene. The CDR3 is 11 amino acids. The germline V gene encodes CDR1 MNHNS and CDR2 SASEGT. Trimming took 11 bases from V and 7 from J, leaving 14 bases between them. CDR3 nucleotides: TGTGCCCGCGGCACGGTTGGTGGCTACACCTTC. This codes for CARGTVGGYTF.

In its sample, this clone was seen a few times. CDR3 region: CASSPGDVYSNQPQHF. CDR3 nucleotide sequence: TGTGCCAGCAGTCCTGGAGACGTGTATAGCAATCAGCCCCAGCATTTT. The gene calls are TRBV2 and TRBJ1-5; D call uncertain. With 5 bases removed from V and 0 bases from J, the gap between germline ends came to 14 bases. CDR3 size: 16 residues. Germline V lookup: CDR1 SNHLY, CDR2 FYNNEI.

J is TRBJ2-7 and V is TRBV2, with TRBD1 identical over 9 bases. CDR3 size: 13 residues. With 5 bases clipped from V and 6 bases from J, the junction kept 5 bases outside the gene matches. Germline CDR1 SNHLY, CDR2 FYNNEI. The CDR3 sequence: CASSTGTGREQYF. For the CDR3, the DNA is TGTGCCAGCAGTACCGGGACAGGGCGCGAGCAGTACTTC.

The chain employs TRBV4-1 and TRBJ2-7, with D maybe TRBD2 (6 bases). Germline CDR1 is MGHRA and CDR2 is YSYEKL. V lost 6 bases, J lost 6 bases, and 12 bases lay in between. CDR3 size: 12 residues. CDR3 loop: CASRNQGGEQYF. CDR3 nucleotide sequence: TGCGCCAGCAGAAATCAGGGAGGCGAGCAGTACTTC.

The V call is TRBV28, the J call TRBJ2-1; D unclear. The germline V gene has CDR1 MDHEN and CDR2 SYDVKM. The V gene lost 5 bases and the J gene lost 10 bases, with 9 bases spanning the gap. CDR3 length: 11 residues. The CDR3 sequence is CASSLRKEQFF. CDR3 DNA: TGTGCCAGCAGTCTCAGGAAAGAGCAGTTCTTC.

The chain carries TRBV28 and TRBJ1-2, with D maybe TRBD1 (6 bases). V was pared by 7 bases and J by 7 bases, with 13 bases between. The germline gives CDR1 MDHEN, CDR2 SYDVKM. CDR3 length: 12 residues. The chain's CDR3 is CASTTGTRGYTF. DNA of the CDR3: TGTGCCAGCACAACAGGGACCCGTGGCTACACCTTC.

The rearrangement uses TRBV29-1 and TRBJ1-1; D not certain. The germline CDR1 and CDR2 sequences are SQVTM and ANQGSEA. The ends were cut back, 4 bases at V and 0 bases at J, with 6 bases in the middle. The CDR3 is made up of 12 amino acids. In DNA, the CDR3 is TGCAGCGTTGTTCCCATGAACACTGAAGCTTTCTTT. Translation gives CSVVPMNTEAFF. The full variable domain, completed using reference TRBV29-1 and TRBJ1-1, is SAVISQKPSRDICQRGTSLTIQCQVDSQVTMMFWYRQQPGQSLTLIATANQGSEATYESGFVIDKFPISRPNLTFSTLTVSNMSPEDSSIYLCSVVPMNTEAFFGQGTRLTVV.